This T cell receptor (beta chain) was profiled in a study of regulatory T cells in long-lasting Graves disease. V shed 4 bases and J 4 bases; nucleotides not matched to a gene: 10. Germline-derived CDR1 and CDR2 are MNHNS and SASEGT. This CDR3 spans 19 amino acids. Study-wide results and caveats: Preferential use of TRBV28, TRBJ1-2 and TRBJ2-5 was seen in persistent disease. Persistent patients had a count of shared public clonotypes (approximately 3,000) that exceeded that of new patients (about 930).

Both iRepertoire HTBI primers and Arm-PCR of CDR3 regions were used to build the TCR beta libraries. TCRdb passed the multiplex PCR reads through MiXCR, listing each CDR3 protein once. The sample carries over 300,000 distinct CDR3 sequences, about 18% recorded once. This clonotype was observed many times. What it binds is not known. Time point described: persistent/refractory GD, antithyroid drugs over 5 years with positive TRAb. PBMC-extracted RNA yielded the TCR library. Each patient gave Nine milliliters of EDTA-anticoagulated peripheral blood. The chain carries TRBV6-1 and TRBJ2-2; TRBD2 agrees at 15 bases. The sequenced sample was peripheral blood mononuclear cells (PBMCs), obtained when the disease was refractory, from a patient treated with antithyroid drugs. The TCR originated in a female donor with Graves disease. The CDR3 loop is CASSARTSGRAGITGELFF. The CDR3 nucleotides read TGTGCCAGCAGTGCAAGGACTAGCGGGAGGGCCGGTATCACCGGGGAGCTGTTTTTT.